This T cell receptor beta chain was retrieved from a study of blood T cell repertoires in COVID-19. The wider study: There were acute and convalescent COVID-19 samples, and they came from the United States, Italy and Spain. From T cells, B-cell-depleted T cells, or PBMCs came the material, which was cDNA or gDNA.

A Seattle source enrolled patients during active infection and followed them longitudinally. Study processing details: Reference gene primer amplification gave estimated nucleated cell counts. Repertoires were generated with immunoSEQ multiplex PCR, while TCRdb's copy carries only in-frame clones and drops some. Clone size and the V and J calls come from that table; the DNA yielded D and trimming. The sample has 300,000 or so clones, under 90% seen once. The TCR sequence derives from a woman in her twenties or thirties with COVID-19, enrolled during active disease. Source material: peripheral blood.

CDR3 sequence (DNA): TGTGCCAGCAGCACCGCTGGGACTAGCGGAAACAATGAGCAGTTCTTC. This encodes CASSTAGTSGNNEQFF. The rearrangement uses TRBV9 and TRBJ2-1; 11 nucleotides align to TRBD2. Losses at the gene ends were 4 bases for V and 5 bases for J; bases not matched to a gene: 8. The CDR3 has 16 residues. From germline, CDR1 is SGDLS and CDR2 YYNGEE.